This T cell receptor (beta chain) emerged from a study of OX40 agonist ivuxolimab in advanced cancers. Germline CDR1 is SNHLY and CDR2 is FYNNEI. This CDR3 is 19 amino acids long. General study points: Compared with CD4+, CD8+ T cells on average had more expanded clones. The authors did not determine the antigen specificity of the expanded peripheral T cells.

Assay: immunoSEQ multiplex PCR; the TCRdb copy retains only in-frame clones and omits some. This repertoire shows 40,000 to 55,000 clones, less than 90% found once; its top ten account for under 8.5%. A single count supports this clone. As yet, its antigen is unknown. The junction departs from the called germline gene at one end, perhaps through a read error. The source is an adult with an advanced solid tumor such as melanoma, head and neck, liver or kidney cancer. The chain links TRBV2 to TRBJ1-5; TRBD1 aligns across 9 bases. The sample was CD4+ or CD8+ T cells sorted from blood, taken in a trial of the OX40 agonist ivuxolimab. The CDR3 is CASSKAGTGLLYSNQPQHF. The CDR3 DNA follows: TGTGCCAGCAGTAAAGCCGGGACAGGGCTTTTATATAGCAATCAGCCCCAGCATTTT.